The rows below give T cell receptor beta chains drawn from one sample of a study of control samples from healthy donors and cancer patients. Clones were read by immunoSEQ multiplex PCR, and TCRdb kept only the in-frame ones, dropping some. The table shows about 61,000 clones, with nearly 90% occurring only once. The sequencing sample was made of PBMCs. The receptors stem from a man aged 60 to 75 with colorectal cancer. Both conserved end residues are part of each CDR3. The D gene is left open where the match is weak.

D: NA; V: TRBV12-2; J: TRBJ2-3; CDR3: CASRLAEARTDTQYF; DNA: TGTGCAAGTCGCTTAGCGGAGGCTCGCACAGATACGCAGTATTTT
D: TRBD1; V: TRBV28; J: TRBJ2-7; CDR3: CASSPLGTGIYEQYF; DNA: TGTGCCAGCAGCCCGCTTGGGACAGGGATCTACGAGCAGTACTTC
D: TRBD2; V: TRBV13; J: TRBJ2-7; CDR3: CASSLASGGTRGSYEQYF; DNA: TGTGCCAGCAGCTTAGCTAGCGGGGGTACCCGAGGCTCCTACGAGCAGTACTTC
D: NA; V: TRBV25-1; J: TRBJ1-6; CDR3: CASSEFGRDNSPLHF; DNA: TGTGCCAGCAGTGAATTCGGCAGGGATAATTCACCCCTCCACTTT
D: NA; V: TRBV6-5; J: TRBJ2-7; CDR3: CASSYAWGRTYEQYF; DNA: TGTGCCAGCAGTTACGCTTGGGGTAGGACCTACGAGCAGTACTTC
D: TRBD1; V: TRBV7-2; J: TRBJ1-2; CDR3: CASSSIGQGTYGYTF; DNA: TGTGCCAGCAGCTCGATTGGACAGGGCACCTATGGCTACACCTTC
D: NA; V: TRBV11-3; J: TRBJ2-2; CDR3: CASSSQGTNTGELFF; DNA: TGTGCCAGCAGCTCACAGGGCACAAACACCGGGGAGCTGTTTTTT
D: TRBD1; V: TRBV6-5; J: TRBJ1-1; CDR3: CASSFTVTGTEAFF; DNA: TGTGCCAGCAGTTTCACCGTGACAGGGACTGAAGCTTTCTTT
D: NA; V: TRBV6-1; J: TRBJ1-5; CDR3: CASSEAGQVGQPQHF; DNA: TGTGCCAGCAGTGAAGCGGGGCAGGTTGGTCAGCCCCAGCATTTT
D: TRBD1; V: TRBV27; J: TRBJ1-6; CDR3: CASSLSGTGINSPLHF; DNA: TGTGCCAGCAGTTTATCCGGGACAGGGATTAATTCACCCCTCCACTTT
D: NA; V: TRBV12-3/TRBV12-4; J: TRBJ1-1; CDR3: CASSTRSEAFF; DNA: TGTGCCAGCAGTACCCGAAGTGAAGCTTTCTTT
D: TRBD1; V: TRBV6-2/TRBV6-3; J: TRBJ1-5; CDR3: CASSDRGTQHF; DNA: TGTGCCAGCAGCGACAGGGGTACCCAGCATTTT
D: TRBD2; V: TRBV6-2/TRBV6-3; J: TRBJ2-5; CDR3: CASSSFHRLAGRETQYF; DNA: TGTGCCAGCAGTTCTTTCCATAGACTAGCGGGGAGAGAGACCCAGTACTTC
D: NA; V: TRBV6-4; J: TRBJ2-3; CDR3: CASSETRTDTQYF; DNA: TGTGCCAGCAGTGAGACACGCACAGATACGCAGTATTTT
D: NA; V: TRBV6-5; J: TRBJ2-1; CDR3: CASTGGYNEQFF; DNA: TGTGCCAGCACCGGGGGCTACAATGAGCAGTTCTTC
D: TRBD1; V: TRBV7-2; J: TRBJ1-5; CDR3: CASSSTGPTDQPQHF; DNA: TGTGCCAGCAGCTCGACAGGGCCCACTGATCAGCCCCAGCATTTT
D: NA; V: TRBV5-1; J: TRBJ2-1; CDR3: CASSLRQVEEQFF; DNA: TGCGCCAGCAGCCTCAGACAGGTGGAGGAGCAGTTCTTC
D: TRBD1; V: TRBV5-5; J: TRBJ1-5; CDR3: CASSWGQGNNQPQHF; DNA: TGTGCCAGCAGCTGGGGACAGGGGAACAATCAGCCCCAGCATTTT
D: TRBD1; V: TRBV6-5; J: TRBJ2-1; CDR3: CASSLGQASYNEQFF; DNA: TGTGCCAGCAGTTTGGGACAGGCCTCCTACAATGAGCAGTTCTTC
D: TRBD1; V: TRBV6-5; J: TRBJ2-7; CDR3: CASSPGQATYEQYF; DNA: TGTGCCAGCAGTCCCGGACAGGCCACCTACGAGCAGTACTTC